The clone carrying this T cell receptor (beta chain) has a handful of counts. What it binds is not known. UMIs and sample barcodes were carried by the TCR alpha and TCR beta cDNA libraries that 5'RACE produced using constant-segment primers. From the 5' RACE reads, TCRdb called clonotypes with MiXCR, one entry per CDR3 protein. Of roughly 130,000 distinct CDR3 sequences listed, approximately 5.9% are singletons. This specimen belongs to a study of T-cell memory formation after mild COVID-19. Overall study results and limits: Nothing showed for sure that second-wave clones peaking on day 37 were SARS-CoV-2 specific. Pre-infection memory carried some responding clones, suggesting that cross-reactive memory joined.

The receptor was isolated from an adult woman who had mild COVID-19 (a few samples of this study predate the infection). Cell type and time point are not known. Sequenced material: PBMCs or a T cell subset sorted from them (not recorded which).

The CDR3: CASSPTGHTDTQYF. CDR3 coding DNA: TGTGCCAGCTCACCGACAGGGCACACAGATACGCAGTATTTT. The rearrangement uses TRBV18 and TRBJ2-3, with 7 bases that match TRBD1. The germline CDR1 and CDR2 sequences are KGHSH and LQKENI. The length of the CDR3 is 14 residues. V trimming: 3 bases; J trimming: 2 bases; junction bases outside the gene matches: 2. The entire variable domain, with the rest obtained from reference TRBV18 and TRBJ2-3, is as follows: NAGVMQNPRHLVRRRGQEARLRCSPMKGHSHVYWYRQLPEEGLKFMVYLQKENIIDESGMPKERFSAEFPKEGPSILRIQQVVRGDSAAYFCASSPTGHTDTQYFGPGTRLTVL.